This T cell receptor beta chain was recorded in a study of T cells in localized non-small cell lung cancer. Findings and caveats of the study: Higher blood T cell density tracked longer overall survival. Detection in adjacent lung was observed for a median around 50 of the top 100 tumor clones.

This clone was found once. Its specificity is unknown. The CDR3 is made up of 13 amino acids. V lost 3 bases and J 9 bases, leaving 12 bases between the germline ends. CDR1 and CDR2 (germline): ENHRY, SYGVKD. Data came from immunoSEQ multiplex PCR; TCRdb stores just in-frame clones and leaves some out. The sample lists around 100,000 clones; about nine tenths were seen once. The chain links TRBV10-3 to TRBJ1-5; D is perhaps TRBD1 (6 bases). The clonotype was recovered from a man aged 40-75 years with stage I squamous cell lung carcinoma. This specimen was peripheral blood, taken before any cancer treatment. CDR3 nucleotide sequence: TGTGCCATCAGTGACACACAGGGAGGGCCCCAGCATTTT. Translation gives CAISDTQGGPQHF.